These T cell receptor beta chains were read from a single sample in a study of T-cell memory formation after mild COVID-19. MiXCR, run by TCRdb on the 5' RACE reads, gives a single entry per CDR3 protein. The table shows about 320,000 distinct CDR3 sequences, with roughly an eighth occurring only once. Source material: PBMCs or a T cell subset sorted from them (not recorded which). The receptors were gathered from a man between 18 and 29 years old who had mild COVID-19 (a few samples of this study predate the infection). Cell type and time point are not known. Each CDR3 is given with its conserved first and last residue. D genes are given only for firm matches. Only some rows state a clone size, as once, few, many or a class for expanded clones.

TRBV4-1	TRBD2	.	13	TRBJ2-1	CASSSGGAGEQFF	TGCGCCAGCTCCAGCGGGGGGGCGGGTGAGCAGTTCTTC
TRBV7-9	TRBD1	.	15	TRBJ2-5	CASMQGALNQETQYF	TGTGCCAGCATGCAGGGGGCGTTAAACCAAGAGACCCAGTACTTC
TRBV3-1	TRBD1	.	17	TRBJ2-3	CASSQVVSGGQGDTQYF	TGTGCCAGCAGCCAAGTAGTTTCAGGGGGCCAGGGGGATACGCAGTATTTT
TRBV24-1	.	.	11	TRBJ2-3	CATAFTDTQYF	TGTGCCACCGCATTCACAGATACGCAGTATTTT
TRBV7-2	.	.	13	TRBJ1-5	CASSSLGHQPQHF	TGTGCCAGCAGCTCGCTAGGGCATCAGCCCCAGCATTTT
TRBV7-9	TRBD1	few	14	TRBJ1-3	CASSRTGSGNTIYF	TGTGCCAGCAGCCGGACAGGCTCTGGAAACACCATATATTTT
TRBV6-1	.	.	14	TRBJ1-1	CASSELPFKAEAFF	TGTGCCAGCAGTGAATTGCCCTTTAAGGCTGAAGCTTTCTTT
TRBV5-5	.	many	16	TRBJ2-3	CASSWRGLAWSDTQYF	TGTGCCAGCAGCTGGAGGGGCCTAGCGTGGTCAGATACGCAGTATTTT
TRBV20-1	TRBD2	few	16	TRBJ2-7	CSAGGTSGDSSYEQYF	TGCAGTGCTGGGGGGACTAGCGGGGATAGCTCCTACGAGCAGTACTTC
TRBV29-1	TRBD2	few	15	TRBJ2-3	CSVDGTSGGTDTQYF	TGCAGCGTTGACGGGACTAGCGGGGGGACAGATACGCAGTATTTT
TRBV7-9	.	few	12	TRBJ1-3	CASSFAPDTIYF	TGTGCCAGCAGCTTCGCGCCGGACACCATATATTTT
TRBV5-1	.	.	14	TRBJ1-2	CASSPEAWASGYTF	TGCGCCAGCAGTCCGGAGGCTTGGGCGAGTGGCTACACCTTC
TRBV7-6	.	few	14	TRBJ2-5	CASSSLASQETQYF	TGTGCCAGCAGCTCTCTAGCCTCCCAAGAGACCCAGTACTTC
TRBV7-9	.	few	17	TRBJ1-5	CASSRGAGEVSNQPQHF	TGTGCCAGCAGCCGGGGGGCAGGGGAAGTCAGCAATCAGCCCCAGCATTTT
TRBV12-3/TRBV12-4	.	few	16	TRBJ2-2	CASSTTTGANTGELFF	TGTGCCAGCAGCACTACGACGGGGGCGAACACCGGGGAGCTGTTTTTT
TRBV19	TRBD1	.	13	TRBJ1-2	CASSRQGASGYTF	TGTGCCAGTAGTAGACAGGGAGCGAGTGGCTACACCTTC
TRBV5-1	.	.	15	TRBJ1-5	CASSLLGEQGQPQHF	TGCGCCAGCAGCTTGTTAGGGGAGCAAGGTCAGCCCCAGCATTTT
TRBV9	TRBD1	few	14	TRBJ2-7	CASSAATGHNEQYF	TGTGCCAGCAGCGCCGCGACAGGGCACAACGAGCAGTACTTC
TRBV7-3	.	many	14	TRBJ1-1	CASSLDGRGTEAFF	TGTGCCAGCAGCTTAGACGGGAGAGGAACTGAAGCTTTCTTT
TRBV12-3/TRBV12-4	.	once	13	TRBJ2-7	CASSLFGGAEQYF	TGTGCCAGCAGTTTATTTGGGGGCGCCGAGCAGTACTTC
TRBV18	TRBD2	many	16	TRBJ2-5	CASSPRTSGSQETQYF	TGTGCCAGCTCACCGCGGACTAGCGGTTCCCAAGAGACCCAGTACTTC
TRBV7-2	TRBD2	few	16	TRBJ2-5	CASSLMGLAGEETQYF	TGTGCCAGCAGCCTCATGGGACTAGCGGGGGAAGAGACCCAGTACTTC
TRBV12-3/TRBV12-4	.	.	14	TRBJ2-3	CASSNWDHGDTQYF	TGTGCCAGCAGCAACTGGGACCACGGAGATACGCAGTATTTT
TRBV6-5	.	many	13	TRBJ2-2	CASRSGGAGELFF	TGTGCCAGCAGGTCGGGTGGAGCCGGGGAGCTGTTTTTT
TRBV6-2/TRBV6-3	TRBD1	few	15	TRBJ2-1	CASSPRGTGANEQFF	TGTGCCAGCAGCCCCCGGGGGACAGGGGCGAATGAGCAGTTCTTC
TRBV11-2	.	few	16	TRBJ2-3	CASSLRGVLSTDTQYF	TGTGCCAGCAGCTTAAGGGGCGTCCTCTCCACAGATACGCAGTATTTT
TRBV12-3/TRBV12-4	.	.	15	TRBJ2-1	CASTIVGSGMDEQFF	TGTGCCAGCACCATTGTGGGGTCCGGGATGGATGAGCAGTTCTTC
TRBV15	.	few	11	TRBJ2-7	CGLNKGYEQYF	TGTGGCCTTAACAAGGGCTACGAGCAGTACTTC
TRBV7-2	.	few	15	TRBJ2-1	CASSLDRDGNNEQFF	TGTGCCAGCAGCTTGGACCGGGACGGAAACAATGAGCAGTTCTTC
TRBV5-5	.	few	14	TRBJ2-5	CASSWSGTKETQYF	TGTGCCAGCAGCTGGAGCGGTACCAAAGAGACCCAGTACTTC
TRBV7-2	.	few	13	TRBJ1-5	CASSFRRNQPQHF	TGTGCCAGCAGCTTCCGGAGAAATCAGCCCCAGCATTTT
TRBV9	TRBD1	.	20	TRBJ2-2	CASIKYLSRPGTGATGELFF	TGTGCCAGCATCAAATATCTCTCTCGACCCGGGACAGGGGCCACCGGGGAGCTGTTTTTT
TRBV5-1	.	many	15	TRBJ2-5	CASSFRDRLQETQYF	TGCGCCAGCAGCTTTCGGGATAGACTACAAGAGACCCAGTACTTC
TRBV12-3/TRBV12-4	.	few	13	TRBJ2-2	CASTPRNTGELFF	TGTGCCAGCACCCCCAGAAACACCGGGGAGCTGTTTTTT
TRBV5-4	TRBD1	.	16	TRBJ2-1	CASSWGPGTGVIEQFF	TGTGCCAGCAGCTGGGGGCCCGGGACAGGGGTTATAGAGCAGTTCTTC
TRBV12-3/TRBV12-4	.	.	15	TRBJ2-1	CASSLVSVAVDEQFF	TGTGCCAGCAGTTTAGTATCTGTGGCGGTTGATGAGCAGTTCTTC
TRBV5-1	.	.	16	TRBJ2-6	CASSLGGTSGANVLTF	TGCGCCAGCAGCTTGGGTGGGACCTCTGGGGCCAACGTCCTGACTTTC
TRBV29-1	TRBD1	.	14	TRBJ1-5	CSVGTGVGNQPQHF	TGCAGCGTCGGGACAGGGGTTGGCAATCAGCCCCAGCATTTT
TRBV7-3	.	.	16	TRBJ2-3	CASSDIQGKNADTQYF	TGTGCCAGCAGCGACATACAGGGAAAAAATGCAGATACGCAGTATTTT
TRBV5-1	.	.	15	TRBJ1-1	CASSLQASTRFEAFF	TGCGCCAGCAGCTTGCAGGCGTCTACGCGCTTTGAAGCTTTCTTT
TRBV6-2/TRBV6-3	.	few	14	TRBJ1-1	CASSLAALSTEAFF	TGTGCCAGCAGCCTGGCTGCCCTGAGCACTGAAGCTTTCTTT
TRBV25-1	.	.	14	TRBJ1-2	CASSVGPGEYGYTF	TGTGCCAGCAGTGTGGGCCCCGGTGAATATGGCTACACCTTC
TRBV29-1	.	many	13	TRBJ2-1	CSVALPTYNEQFF	TGCAGTGTGGCACTGCCGACCTACAATGAGCAGTTCTTC
TRBV7-9	.	many	13	TRBJ1-5	CASSTQGNQPQHF	TGTGCCAGCAGCACACAGGGAAATCAGCCCCAGCATTTT
TRBV7-2	.	few	16	TRBJ2-5	CASSLLGRIGSETQYF	TGTGCCAGCAGCTTACTGGGCAGAATAGGCTCCGAGACCCAGTACTTC
TRBV7-2	.	many	14	TRBJ1-6	CASSLNGGLSPLHF	TGTGCCAGCAGCTTAAACGGGGGGCTGTCACCCCTCCACTTT
TRBV6-5	.	.	18	TRBJ1-6	CASSYSIGTSVGPSPLHF	TGTGCCAGCAGTTACTCGATCGGGACCTCAGTGGGGCCCTCACCCCTCCACTTT
TRBV20-1	.	few	16	TRBJ2-7	CSARDIGVGDSYEQYF	TGCAGTGCTAGGGACATTGGTGTTGGGGACTCCTACGAGCAGTACTTC
TRBV19	TRBD1	.	16	TRBJ2-1	CASSPPGTGRFREQFF	TGTGCCAGTAGTCCACCGGGGACAGGGAGGTTTCGGGAGCAGTTCTTC
TRBV3-1	.	few	16	TRBJ1-1	CASSQDRYTGRDSAFF	TGTGCCAGCAGCCAAGACCGATACACAGGGCGTGATTCAGCTTTCTTT
TRBV6-2/TRBV6-3	TRBD1	few	14	TRBJ1-4	CASRRATGGEKLFF	TGTGCCAGCAGAAGGGCGACAGGGGGCGAAAAACTGTTTTTT
TRBV6-6	.	.	14	TRBJ1-1	CASGGVGGTTEAFF	TGTGCCAGCGGAGGGGTGGGGGGCACGACTGAAGCTTTCTTT
TRBV6-6	.	few	12	TRBJ2-1	CASSYENNEQFF	TGTGCCAGCAGTTACGAGAACAATGAGCAGTTCTTC
TRBV12-5	.	few	14	TRBJ2-3	CASEGGPARDTQYF	TGTGCTAGTGAGGGGGGCCCAGCGAGGGATACGCAGTATTTT
TRBV7-3	.	.	15	TRBJ2-1	CASITDPGRFNEQFF	TGTGCCAGCATCACTGATCCCGGCAGGTTCAATGAGCAGTTCTTC
TRBV12-3/TRBV12-4	.	few	15	TRBJ1-5	CASSLPGLRNQPQHF	TGTGCCAGCAGTTTACCGGGACTGCGGAATCAGCCCCAGCATTTT
TRBV4-1	TRBD1	few	16	TRBJ1-2	CASSQDRDRSNYGYTF	TGCGCCAGCAGCCAAGATCGGGACAGGTCGAACTATGGCTACACCTTC
TRBV6-5	TRBD1	few	13	TRBJ2-2	CASNRGVKGELFF	TGTGCCAGTAACAGGGGCGTAAAGGGGGAGCTGTTTTTT
TRBV18	.	.	19	TRBJ1-2	CASSPLPPARDLSNYGYTF	TGTGCCAGCTCACCACTACCCCCGGCAAGAGACCTTTCTAACTATGGCTACACCTTC